The 10 T cell receptor beta chains reported below all come from one sample, sequenced in a study of blood T cells in healthy people across ages. Through a sample-barcoded 5' primer and a J-beta primer mix, a second PCR was run for 7 to 11 cycles. TCRdb re-called the 5' RACE reads with MiXCR, one entry per CDR3 protein. Of over a million distinct CDR3 sequences in the sample, around 39% were seen once. Sequenced sample: blood. The receptors were gathered from a woman aged 18-29 years in good health.

This clonotype was seen a few times. The rearrangement links TRBV5-1 to TRBJ2-5, with a weak D call TRBD1 (6 bases). Germline V gives CDR1 SGHRS, CDR2 YFSETQ. This CDR3 spans 17 amino acids. Trimming stripped 8 bases from V and 2 bases from J, with 25 bases between. CDR3 in amino acids: CASRPVGDKYSQETQYF. The CDR3 DNA sequence: TGCGCCAGTAGGCCCGTGGGGGACAAATACTCGCAAGAGACCCAGTACTTC. Full variable domain (remainder filled in from reference TRBV5-1 and TRBJ2-5): KAGVTQTPRYLIKTRGQQVTLSCSPISGHRSVSWYQQTPGQGLQFLFEYFSETQRNKGNFPGRFSGRQFSNSRSEMNVSTLELGDSALYLCASRPVGDKYSQETQYFGPGTRLLVL.

V is TRBV6-6 and J is TRBJ2-3; D not resolved. The CDR3 is made up of 13 amino acids. Trimming took off 10 bases at V and 2 bases at J, with 13 bases between the two ends. CDR1 is MNHNY, CDR2 SVGAGI, per germline (reference sequence). CDR3 DNA sequence: TGTGCCACCTGCGCGCGGTACACAGATACGCAGTATTTT. It is translated as CATCARYTDTQYF.

This clonotype was found once. The CDR3 region has the DNA TGTGCCATTCCAGATACGCAGTATTTT. Translation gives CAIPDTQYF. The chain has TRBV21-1 and TRBJ2-3. TRBV21-1 is noted as a pseudogene. There are 9 residues in the CDR3.

Regarding this clonotype: Germline is not matched at one junction end, which may reflect a read error. CDR3 in DNA: TGCGCCGGCAGACACAGGGGCCCGAATGAAAAACTGTTTTTT. Protein: CAGRHRGPNEKLFF. The V call is TRBV5-1, the J call TRBJ1-4; TRBD1 aligns across 7 bases. Germline CDR1 and CDR2: SGHRS and YFSETQ. The CDR3 length is 14 residues. The whole variable domain, remainder taken from reference TRBV5-1 and TRBJ1-4, is KAGVTQTPRYLIKTRGQQVTLSCSPISGHRSVSWYQQTPGQGLQFLFEYFSETQRNKGNFPGRFSGRQFSNSRSEMNVSTLELGDSALYLCAGRHRGPNEKLFFGSGTQLSVL.

The genes are TRBV29-1 and TRBJ2-1; 11 bases fit TRBD2. The CDR3 runs to 15 residues. Per the germline V gene, CDR1 is SQVTM and CDR2 is ANQGSEA. J lost 2 bases, V lost 4 bases, and 4 bases had no gene match. CDR3 loop: CSVVKLAGAYNEQFF. CDR3 in DNA: TGCAGCGTTGTGAAACTAGCGGGAGCCTACAATGAGCAGTTCTTC.

V gene TRBV15 combines with J gene TRBJ2-3; no clear D gene. CDR3 length: 13 amino acids. Per the germline V gene, CDR1 is LNHNV and CDR2 is YYDKDF (reference sequence). Trimming pared 2 bases from V and 3 bases from J, leaving 6 bases between. In DNA, the CDR3 is TGTGCCACCAGCAGACTTAAGACAGATACGCAGTATTTT. This sequence encodes CATSRLKTDTQYF.

The table lists this clonotype with a few counts. The genes are TRBV20-1 and TRBJ1-1; D uncertain. The CDR3 totals 16 residues. The germline V and J ends were trimmed by 0 bases and 2 bases, with 16 bases remaining between them. Per germline, CDR1 DFQATT and CDR2 SNEGSKA (reference sequence). As DNA, the CDR3 is TGCAGTGCTAGAGATGGGAGGCCGTTGGGAAACACTGAAGCTTTCTTT. Protein: CSARDGRPLGNTEAFF.

In this sample, this clonotype turned up once. The rearrangement uses TRBV7-2 and TRBJ2-7; 10 bases are a match to TRBD2. After removal of 5 bases from V and 5 bases from J, the junction contained 9 bases not matched to a gene. CDR1 is SGHTA and CDR2 is FQGNSA in the germline V gene. The CDR3 extends over 15 amino acids. The CDR3 DNA reads TGTGCCAGCAGCCAGGCGGGACTAGCGAGCCACGAGCAGTACTTC. Translated, it gives CASSQAGLASHEQYF.

The CDR3 bases are TGTGCCAGCAGCCGAGACAGGGGGCTTGGGGAGACCCAGTACTTC. Its translation is CASSRDRGLGETQYF. V and J are TRBV12-3 or TRBV12-4 and TRBJ2-5; 10 positions match TRBD1. J was trimmed by 5 bases and V by 6 bases; bases with no gene match: 9. This CDR3 is 15 amino acids long.

V is TRBV4-1 and J is TRBJ1-2; D remains unclear. Germline CDR1 is MGHRA and CDR2 is YSYEKL. Trimming took 0 bases from V and 4 from J, leaving 3 bases between them. The CDR3 is made up of 12 amino acids. The CDR3 coding sequence is TGCGCCAGCAGCCAAGAACGCTATGGCTACACCTTC. It is translated as CASSQERYGYTF.